This entry lists 10 T cell receptor beta chains sequenced from one sample in a study of T cell repertoires in cytomegalovirus infection. TCRdb independently ran MiXCR on the reads; one entry per CDR3 protein. The data show roughly 150,000 distinct CDR3 sequences, 23% seen once. Sequencing input: PBMCs. Every receptor here comes from a human donor in good health (CMV status not recorded). Some clones in this sample may be carry-over from other donors' samples.

This clonotype was recorded many times. The rearrangement links TRBV7-9 to TRBJ2-3, with D maybe TRBD2 (6 bases). This CDR3 region has 18 residues. Germline V gene sequence: CDR1 SEHNR, CDR2 FQNEAQ (reference sequence). V was shortened by 4 bases and J by 0 bases, with 20 bases between the two germline ends. The CDR3 DNA sequence: TGTGCCAGCAGCTCGAACTCTCTACTAGCACCTAGCACAGATACGCAGTATTTT. Translated, it gives CASSSNSLLAPSTDTQYF.

This clonotype was recorded many times. This chain joins TRBV9 and TRBJ2-2; D may be TRBD2 (5 bases). The CDR3 consists of 15 residues. Germline loops: CDR1 SGDLS, CDR2 YYNGEE. V lost 0 bases, J lost 2 bases, and 8 bases lay in between. The CDR3 reads CASSVAGSNTGELFF. The CDR3, as DNA: TGTGCCAGCAGCGTAGCGGGGTCCAACACCGGGGAGCTGTTTTTT.

This clonotype was counted between two and nine times. This sequence joins TRBV20-1 and TRBJ2-1; no clear D gene. CDR1 and CDR2 (germline): DFQATT, SNEGSKA (reference sequence). V lost 8 bases to trimming and J lost 4 bases, with 9 bases between them. The CDR3 contains 11 residues. The chain's CDR3 is CSHDFYNEQFF. The DNA of the CDR3 is TGCAGTCACGACTTTTACAATGAGCAGTTCTTC.

The chain couples TRBV7-9 to TRBJ2-5; D is ambiguous. CDR1 SEHNR and CDR2 FQNEAQ come from the germline V gene (reference sequence). Deletions cut 5 bases from V and 2 bases from J, with 15 bases between. The CDR3 loop spans 15 amino acids. The CDR3 region has the DNA TGTGCCAGCAGCCCCACCAGACGGTCACAAGAGACCCAGTACTTC. It is translated as CASSPTRRSQETQYF.

This clonotype appeared many times. Written as DNA, the CDR3 is TGTGCCAGCAGAACGACTAGCGCAGATACGCAGTATTTT. Protein product: CASRTTSADTQYF. The rearrangement joins TRBV12-3 or TRBV12-4 to TRBJ2-3, with 8 bases fitting TRBD2. This CDR3 has 13 residues. V lost 6 bases, J lost 4 bases, and 3 bases stayed unmatched.

The table lists this clonotype with many counts. The V call is TRBV7-9, the J call TRBJ2-5; D not certain. V lost 1 base, J lost 1 base, and 10 bases lay in between. This CDR3 is 15 amino acids long. Germline CDR1 is SEHNR and CDR2 is FQNEAQ (reference sequence). The CDR3 is CASSLGTSSQETQYF. In nucleotides, the CDR3 is TGTGCCAGCAGCTTAGGAACGTCCAGCCAAGAGACCCAGTACTTC.

The V call is TRBV28, the J call TRBJ1-1, with D uncertain. The V and J ends lost 1 base and 3 bases respectively, with 9 bases between them. The CDR3 runs to 14 residues. The germline V gene has CDR1 MDHEN and CDR2 SYDVKM. The CDR3 region is CASSLYRFDTEAFF. The CDR3 DNA sequence: TGTGCCAGCAGTTTATATAGGTTTGACACTGAAGCTTTCTTT.

Comment on this clonotype: The DNA is left out, because the CDR3 cannot be placed on it with certainty; the CDR3 is given as TCRdb lists it. The V and J genes are TRBV29-1 and TRBJ2-1; the table's TRBD1 call for D was not verified on the DNA. Germline loops: CDR1 SQVTM, CDR2 ANQGSEA. Both ends counted, the CDR3 spans 11 residues. CDR3 region: CSVGTGSQGFF.

J is TRBJ2-5 and V is TRBV28, with D hard to call. Germline CDR1 MDHEN, CDR2 SYDVKM. The CDR3 totals 15 residues. Trimming took 6 bases from V and 5 from J, leaving 19 bases between them. For the CDR3, the DNA is TGTGCCAGCAGCCGACTTAGGGCCGCGAGGGAGACCCAGTACTTC. Translated: CASSRLRAARETQYF. The full variable domain, rest sourced from reference TRBV28 and TRBJ2-5, is DVKVTQSSRYLVKRTGEKVFLECVQDMDHENMFWYRQDPGLGLRLIYFSYDVKMKEKGDIPEGYSVSREKKERFSLILESASTNQTSMYLCASSRLRAARETQYFGPGTRLLVL.

This clonotype was observed a handful of times. The gene calls are TRBV7-2 and TRBJ1-4, with 8 bases fitting TRBD1. J gave up 10 bases and V 4 bases, and 11 bases lay outside the gene matches. This CDR3 is 15 amino acids long. Germline V lookup: CDR1 SGHTA, CDR2 FQGNSA. The CDR3 loop reads CASSSETGVAGKLFF. As DNA, the CDR3 is TGTGCCAGCAGCTCCGAGACAGGGGTGGCCGGAAAACTGTTTTTT.